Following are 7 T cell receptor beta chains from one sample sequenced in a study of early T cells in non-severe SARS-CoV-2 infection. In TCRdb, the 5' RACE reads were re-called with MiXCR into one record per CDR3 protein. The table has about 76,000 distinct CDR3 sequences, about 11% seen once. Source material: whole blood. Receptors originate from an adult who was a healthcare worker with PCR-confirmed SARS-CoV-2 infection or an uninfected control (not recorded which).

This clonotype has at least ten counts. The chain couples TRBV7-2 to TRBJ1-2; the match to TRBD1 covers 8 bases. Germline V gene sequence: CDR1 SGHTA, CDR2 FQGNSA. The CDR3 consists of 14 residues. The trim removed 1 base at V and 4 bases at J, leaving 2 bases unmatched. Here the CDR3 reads CASSLDRGVYGYTF. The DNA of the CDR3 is TGTGCCAGCAGCTTAGACAGGGGGGTCTATGGCTACACCTTC.

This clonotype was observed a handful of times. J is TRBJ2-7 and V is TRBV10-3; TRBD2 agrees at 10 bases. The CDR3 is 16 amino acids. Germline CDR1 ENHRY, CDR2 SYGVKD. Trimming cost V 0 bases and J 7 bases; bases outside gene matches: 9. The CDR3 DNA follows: TGTGCCATCAGTGAGTCTAAAGGAGCGGGGGGGCAAGAGCAGTACTTC. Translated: CAISESKGAGGQEQYF.

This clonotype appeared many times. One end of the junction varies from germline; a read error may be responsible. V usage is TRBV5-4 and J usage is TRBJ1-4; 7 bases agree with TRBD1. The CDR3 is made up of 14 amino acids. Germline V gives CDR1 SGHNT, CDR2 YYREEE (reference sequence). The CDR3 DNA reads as TGTGCCAGCAGCACCCCGGGGACAGACGGGCCCTTGGCGTTT. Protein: CASSTPGTDGPLAF.

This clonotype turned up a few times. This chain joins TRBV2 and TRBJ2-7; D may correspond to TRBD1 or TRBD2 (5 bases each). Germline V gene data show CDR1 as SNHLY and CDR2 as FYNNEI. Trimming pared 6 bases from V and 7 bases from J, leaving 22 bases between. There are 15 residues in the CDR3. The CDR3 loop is CASRPSASGTGEQYF. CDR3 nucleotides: TGTGCCAGCAGACCATCCGCTTCCGGGACCGGTGAGCAGTACTTC. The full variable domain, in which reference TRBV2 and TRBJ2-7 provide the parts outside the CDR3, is EPEVTQTPSHQVTQMGQEVILRCVPISNHLYFYWYRQILGQKVEFLVSFYNNEISEKSEIFDDQFSVERPDGSNFTLKIRSTKLEDSAMYFCASRPSASGTGEQYFGPGTRLTVT.

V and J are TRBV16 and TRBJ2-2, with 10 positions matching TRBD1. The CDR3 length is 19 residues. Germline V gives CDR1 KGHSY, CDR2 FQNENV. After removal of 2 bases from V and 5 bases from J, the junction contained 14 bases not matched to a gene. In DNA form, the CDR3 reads TGTGCCAGCAGCCAAATACTATCCGCCGGGACAGGGGTAACCGGGGAGCTGTTTTTT. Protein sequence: CASSQILSAGTGVTGELFF.

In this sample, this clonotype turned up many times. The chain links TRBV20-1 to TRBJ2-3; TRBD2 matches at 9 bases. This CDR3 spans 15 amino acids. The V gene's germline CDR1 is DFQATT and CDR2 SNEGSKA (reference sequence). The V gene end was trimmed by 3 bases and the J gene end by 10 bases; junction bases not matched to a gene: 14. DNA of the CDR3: TGCAGTGCTAGCTACGCAAGCGGGGGGACGCGGGCGCAGTATTTT. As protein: CSASYASGGTRAQYF.

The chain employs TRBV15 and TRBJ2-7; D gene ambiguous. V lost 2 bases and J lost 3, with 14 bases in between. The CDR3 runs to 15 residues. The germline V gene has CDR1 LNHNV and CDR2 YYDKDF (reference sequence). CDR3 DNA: TGTGCCACCAGCAGACCGGGCAGCACACTCTACGAGCAGTACTTC. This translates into CATSRPGSTLYEQYF.